The entry below gives a single T cell receptor beta chain sequence along with its context. What it recognizes is unknown. This sample is part of a study of a mutant IDH1 vaccine in newly diagnosed glioma. Germline CDR1 reads SGDLS; CDR2 reads YYNGEE. The CDR3 covers 15 residues. As to time point: week 23, last vaccination. The investigators gave 300 ug of mutant IDH1 20-mer peptide in each vaccine dose, together with topical imiquimod. TCRdb keeps only in-frame clones here, not all; method: immunoSEQ multiplex PCR. There are 60,000 to 85,000 clones in the sample; around 83% occur only once, and 0.77% lies in the top ten.

Sequenced here: PBMCs, sampled from a glioma patient whose treatment included an IDH1 peptide vaccine. This rearrangement joins TRBV9 to TRBJ2-5; 8 nucleotides match TRBD1. The J call may be mistaken, given a closer DNA end match to TRBJ2-7. This TCR derives from a woman aged 50 to 60 with glioma. CDR3 DNA sequence: TGTGCCAGCAGCACATCAACAGGGGGTTCCTACGAGCAGTACTTC. This codes for CASSTSTGGSYEQYF.